This T cell receptor (beta chain) was sequenced in a study of cytomegalovirus exposure and HLA in healthy donors. General study results and limits: Using the classifier, cytomegalovirus status was reportedly diagnosed with high specificity and sensitivity. In a later analysis, at a false discovery rate of 0.05, over 15,000 TCR beta sequences matched HLA alleles. Listed as cytomegalovirus-associated were 150 to 200 TCR beta chains.

Notes on this clone: Its antigen is unknown.

PCR amplification relied on 60 Vbeta primers (plus 13 Jbeta primers). Data came from immunoSEQ multiplex PCR; TCRdb stores just in-frame clones and leaves some out. The table has 190,000 or so clones, roughly 78% seen once. Germline lookup yields CDR1 LNHDA and CDR2 SQIVND (reference sequence). CDR3 length equals 15 residues. J gave up 5 bases and V 3 bases, and 6 bases lay outside the gene matches. This TCR was sampled from a boy younger than 18 in good health and CMV-seronegative. The chain links TRBV19 to TRBJ2-1; 8 bases align to TRBD1. Sequenced material: PBMCs. The chain's CDR3 is CASSIPGGYNNEQFF. The CDR3, as DNA: TGTGCCAGTAGTATCCCAGGGGGCTACAACAATGAGCAGTTCTTC.